This T cell receptor (beta chain) was recovered during a study of PD-1 blockade in classical Hodgkin lymphoma. Across the whole study: Intravenous nivolumab at 3 mg/kg was given to patients every 2 weeks.

Time point here: cycle 4 day 1 (C4D1), after five to seven weeks of nivolumab. There was relapse after autologous stem cell transplantation in every patient, and there was variation in brentuximab vedotin exposure. This clone was seen once. Its target is not known. This CDR3 has 14 residues. Germline CDR1 SEHNR, CDR2 FQNEAQ (reference sequence). With 5 bases removed from V and 4 bases from J, the gap between germline ends came to 14 bases. Generated by immunoSEQ multiplex PCR, the TCRdb table keeps only in-frame clones and is missing some. The data hold approximately 30,000 clones, with around 72% observed a single time. Study findings and constraints: By C4D1 there was a significant rise in CD4+ TCR diversity but not in CD8+ TCR diversity. Excluded were patients who started nivolumab under 1 year after ASCT, a group that had lower diversity.

The origin of this receptor is a human donor with classical Hodgkin lymphoma. The sequences come from peripheral blood mononuclear cells (PBMCs), collected before the fourth cycle of nivolumab. The chain links TRBV7-9 to TRBJ1-1; D unclear. DNA of the CDR3: TGTGCCAGCAGCCCCCTGGGGAGGGCCACTGAAGCTTTCTTT. It encodes CASSPLGRATEAFF.